The 24 T cell receptor beta chains reported below all come from one sample, sequenced in a study of CD8 T cells in Susac syndrome. When the RNA was reverse transcribed, random hexamers were used with an input of roughly 0.45 to 1 ug. Via MiXCR, TCRdb re-called the immunoSEQ multiplex PCR reads, giving one row per CDR3 protein. The sample lists nearly 110,000 distinct CDR3 sequences; approximately 94% were seen once. The sample consisted of CD8+ T cells from PBMCs. The receptors come from a human donor with Susac syndrome.

The chain carries TRBV10-3 and TRBJ1-1; D perhaps matches TRBD1 (5 bases). CDR1 is ENHRY, CDR2 SYGVKD, per germline. The CDR3 sequence is 11 residues long. The V and J ends lost 10 bases and 2 bases respectively, with 8 bases between them. DNA for the CDR3: TGTGCCAGTGGGGCTAACACTGAAGCTTTCTTT. Translation: CASGANTEAFF.

The CDR3 is CSANNRDSYNEQFF. The CDR3 DNA sequence: TGCAGTGCTAACAACCGGGACAGCTACAATGAGCAGTTCTTC. This sequence joins TRBV20-1 and TRBJ2-1, with 7 bases matching TRBD1. The ends lost 4 bases at V and 3 bases at J; junction bases unmatched: 6. This CDR3 is 14 amino acids long. Germline-derived CDR1 and CDR2 are DFQATT and SNEGSKA (reference sequence).

As DNA, the CDR3 is TGTGCCAGCAGCGTAGGGGACAGTTACTACGAGCAGTACTTC. Residues: CASSVGDSYYEQYF. The chain joins TRBV9 to TRBJ2-7; TRBD1 agrees at 7 bases. Germline V CDR1 and CDR2: SGDLS, YYNGEE. V shed 0 bases, J shed 3 bases, and the junction held 3 bases outside the gene matches. CDR3 size: 14 residues.

The gene calls are TRBV9 and TRBJ1-2; D uncertain. Germline CDR1 is SGDLS and CDR2 is YYNGEE. CDR3 length: 13 residues. V lost 1 base and J 8 bases, leaving 12 bases between the germline ends. The CDR3 nucleotides are TGTGCCAGCAGCGTATCCCCCCTGGCCGGCTACACCTTC. Translation: CASSVSPLAGYTF. The variable domain in full, with the rest retrieved from reference TRBV9 and TRBJ1-2, is DSGVTQTPKHLITATGQRVTLRCSPRSGDLSVYWYQQSLDQGLQFLIQYYNGEERAKGNILERFSAQQFPDLHSELNLSSLELGDSALYFCASSVSPLAGYTFGSGTRLTVV.

The V gene is TRBV19, the J gene TRBJ1-2, with D tentatively TRBD1 (6 bases). Germline lookup yields CDR1 LNHDA and CDR2 SQIVND (reference sequence). V lost 4 bases to trimming and J lost 3 bases, with 12 bases between them. The CDR3 totals 14 residues. CDR3 nucleotides: TGTGCCAGTAGTAGAAGGGACAAGGACTATGGCTACACCTTC. Its protein is CASSRRDKDYGYTF. Using reference TRBV19 and TRBJ1-2 for the parts outside the CDR3, the full variable domain is DGGITQSPKYLFRKEGQNVTLSCEQNLNHDAMYWYRQDPGQGLRLIYYSQIVNDFQKGDIAEGYSVSREKKESFPLTVTSAQKNPTAFYLCASSRRDKDYGYTFGSGTRLTVV.

The gene calls are TRBV11-2 and TRBJ1-2; no firm D call. V was trimmed by 5 bases and J by 4 bases, leaving 8 bases between them. This CDR3 is built from 12 residues. From germline, CDR1 is SGHAT and CDR2 FQNNGV. CDR3 region: CASSVDGYGYTF. The CDR3, as DNA: TGTGCCAGCAGCGTCGACGGCTATGGCTACACCTTC.

V and J are TRBV4-1 and TRBJ1-2; D remains unclear. The CDR3 runs 15 residues. Trimming cost V 0 bases and J 4 bases, with 12 bases left between them. Germline CDR1 MGHRA, CDR2 YSYEKL. The CDR3, as DNA: TGCGCCAGCAGCCAAGAATTTGGGGATGGCTATGGCTACACCTTC. This gives the protein CASSQEFGDGYGYTF.

J is TRBJ1-2 and V is TRBV9; TRBD1 is a possible D gene (6 bases). This CDR3 is built from 16 residues. Per germline, CDR1 SGDLS and CDR2 YYNGEE. V lost 4 bases to trimming and J lost 2 bases, with 18 bases between them. The CDR3 reads CASSPKVGGGNYGYTF. As DNA, the CDR3 is TGTGCCAGCAGCCCCAAGGTGGGGGGGGGCAACTATGGCTACACCTTC.

The chain has TRBV13 and TRBJ2-7; D not certain. The V end was cut by 5 bases, the J end by 5 bases, with 13 bases between. This CDR3 has 13 amino acids. CDR1 is PRHDT and CDR2 is FYEKMQ in the germline V gene (reference sequence). DNA for the CDR3: TGTGCCAGCAGCCCGAGAGGTGATCACGAGCAGTACTTC. Translation gives CASSPRGDHEQYF.

The genes are TRBV14 and TRBJ1-2, with no clear D. V lost 1 base to trimming and J lost 3 bases, with 12 bases between them. Per the germline V gene, CDR1 is SGHDN and CDR2 is FVKESK. CDR3 length: 15 residues. The CDR3 here is CASSQAWGPHYGYTF. CDR3 bases: TGTGCCAGCAGCCAAGCGTGGGGTCCTCACTATGGCTACACCTTC.

V usage is TRBV5-6 and J usage is TRBJ2-6; D not resolved. Between the trimmed V and J ends, which lost 2 bases and 0 bases, there was a span of 6 bases. This CDR3 region has 15 residues. Germline V lookup: CDR1 SGHDT, CDR2 YYEEEE. CDR3 sequence: CASSFTFSGANVLTF. In DNA, the CDR3 is TGTGCCAGCAGCTTTACGTTCTCTGGGGCCAACGTCCTGACTTTC. The full variable domain, its missing parts supplied by reference TRBV5-6 and TRBJ2-6, is DAGVTQSPTHLIKTRGQQVTLRCSPKSGHDTVSWYQQALGQGPQFIFQYYEEEERQRGNFPDRFSGHQFPNYSSELNVNALLLGDSALYLCASSFTFSGANVLTFGAGSRLTVL.

The chain employs TRBV15 and TRBJ1-2; D unresolved. Per the germline V gene, CDR1 is LNHNV and CDR2 is YYDKDF (reference sequence). CDR3 length: 15 amino acids. Trimming pared 4 bases from V and 2 bases from J, leaving 14 bases between. The CDR3 DNA sequence: TGTGCCACCAGCATACAGAGCGGGTTGAACTATGGCTACACCTTC. This codes for CATSIQSGLNYGYTF.

This clonotype was counted once. CDR3 coding DNA: TGCAGTGCCCTACAGCGGACCCCGGGCGAGCAGTTCTTC. As protein: CSALQRTPGEQFF. This sequence joins TRBV20-1 and TRBJ2-1, with a tentative D call TRBD2 (5 bases). V lost 6 bases and J 10 bases, leaving 19 bases between the germline ends. Germline CDR1 is DFQATT and CDR2 is SNEGSKA (reference sequence). The CDR3 contains 13 residues.

The chain is built from TRBV29-1 and TRBJ2-1; D is unresolved. CDR3 length: 12 amino acids. The ends were cut back, 2 bases at V and 4 bases at J, with 6 bases in the middle. The germline CDR1 and CDR2 sequences are SQVTM and ANQGSEA. The CDR3 protein is CSVELVYNEQFF. In DNA, the CDR3 is TGCAGCGTTGAACTAGTTTACAATGAGCAGTTCTTC.

The chain uses TRBV7-9 and TRBJ2-7, with 8 positions matching TRBD2. The V gene end was trimmed by 0 bases and the J gene end by 2 bases; junction bases not matched to a gene: 9. From germline, CDR1 is SEHNR and CDR2 FQNEAQ (reference sequence). This CDR3 is 17 amino acids long. The CDR3 DNA follows: TGTGCCAGCAGCTTAGCTGGTATGACTAGCGACCCCTACGAGCAGTACTTC. Translation gives CASSLAGMTSDPYEQYF.

The V call is TRBV25-1, the J call TRBJ2-1; D not resolved. V was cut by 3 bases and J by 2 bases, with 5 bases left in between. This CDR3 is built from 13 residues. Germline loops: CDR1 MGHDK, CDR2 SYGVNS. CDR3 coding DNA: TGTGCCAGCAGTGATCCCACCTACAATGAGCAGTTCTTC. It specifies CASSDPTYNEQFF. The whole variable domain, filled in from reference TRBV25-1 and TRBJ2-1, reads EADIYQTPRYLVIGTGKKITLECSQTMGHDKMYWYQQDPGMELHLIHYSYGVNSTEKGDLSSESTVSRIRTEHFPLTLESARPSHTSQYLCASSDPTYNEQFFGPGTRLTVL.

CDR3 nucleotides: TGTGCCAGCAGCCGAGGGGAGGCAGATACGCAGTATTTT. Protein sequence: CASSRGEADTQYF. The V call is TRBV13, the J call TRBJ2-3; D may be TRBD2 (6 bases). The germline CDR1 and CDR2 sequences are PRHDT and FYEKMQ (reference sequence). The CDR3 runs to 13 residues. V was cut by 5 bases and J by 4 bases, with 10 bases left in between.

The CDR3 bases are TGTGCCTCTCCAGGGGACACAGATACGCAGTATTTT. It translates to CASPGDTDTQYF. The chain recombines TRBV2 with TRBJ2-3, with D possibly matching TRBD1 (6 bases). The CDR3 totals 12 residues. V lost 11 bases and J 2 bases, leaving 11 bases between the germline ends. Looked up from germline, CDR1 is SNHLY and CDR2 is FYNNEI.

The chain couples TRBV3-1 to TRBJ2-7; the D is unclear. Looked up from germline, CDR1 is LGHDT and CDR2 is YNNKEL (reference sequence). Trimming removed 4 bases from V and 0 bases from J, with 22 bases in between. The CDR3 consists of 18 residues. CDR3 coding DNA: TGTGCCAGCAGCCCAAGACCCCCCCTCCCGGGTCTCTCCTACGAGCAGTACTTC. This translates into CASSPRPPLPGLSYEQYF.

The chain uses TRBV7-2 and TRBJ2-3; the D gene is possibly TRBD2 (5 bases). V lost 6 bases and J 11 bases, leaving 15 bases between the germline ends. Germline values: CDR1 SGHTA, CDR2 FQGNSA. The CDR3 sequence is 12 residues long. The DNA for the CDR3 is TGTGCCAGCAGTACTAACGGGATAAGGCAGTATTTT. Translated, it gives CASSTNGIRQYF.

This chain connects TRBV29-1 to TRBJ2-1; 7 nucleotides align to TRBD2. The CDR3 totals 15 residues. Trimming removed 7 bases from V and 6 bases from J; junction bases left unmatched: 15. Germline assignment: CDR1 SQVTM and CDR2 ANQGSEA. CDR3 amino acids: CSGEGEPRVFNEQFF. The CDR3 DNA follows: TGCAGCGGGGAGGGAGAGCCGCGGGTTTTCAATGAGCAGTTCTTC.

The chain has TRBV20-1 and TRBJ2-7; tentatively, D is TRBD1 (5 bases). Germline lookup yields CDR1 DFQATT and CDR2 SNEGSKA (reference sequence). The CDR3 runs 14 residues. Trimming removed 5 bases from V and 0 bases from J, with 14 bases in between. CDR3 in DNA: TGCAGTGCTCGTCAGGGATTGGGCTCCTACGAGCAGTACTTC. It translates to CSARQGLGSYEQYF.

The rearrangement uses TRBV9 and TRBJ2-1, with 11 bases matching TRBD2. The trim removed 4 bases at V and 9 bases at J, leaving 9 bases unmatched. The CDR3 contains 15 residues. Looked up from germline, CDR1 is SGDLS and CDR2 is YYNGEE. CDR3 residues: CASSFSGGAPGEQFF. CDR3 nucleotides: TGTGCCAGCAGCTTTAGCGGGGGGGCCCCCGGTGAGCAGTTCTTC.

The count of this clonotype is one. V and J are TRBV29-1 and TRBJ2-1, with a possible D match to TRBD2 (6 bases). The germline V gene has CDR1 SQVTM and CDR2 ANQGSEA. CDR3 length equals 13 residues. The V end was cut by 1 base, the J end by 4 bases, with 8 bases between. The CDR3 region is CSVEAGLYNEQFF. DNA of the CDR3: TGCAGCGTTGAAGCGGGACTTTACAATGAGCAGTTCTTC.